This T cell receptor (beta chain) was recorded in a study of T cell clonality in common variable immunodeficiency. With 6 bases clipped from V and 6 bases from J, the junction kept 7 bases outside the gene matches. The CDR3 runs to 14 residues. This clone has ten or more counts. The read finishes 3 residues shy of the CDR3 end, and the germline J gene is used to complete it. Clones were read by immunoSEQ multiplex PCR, and TCRdb kept only the in-frame ones, dropping some. The sample has tens of thousands of clones, none seen only once; the top ten hold about 1.5%. V is TRBV12-3 or TRBV12-4 and J is TRBJ2-2; 7 bases match TRBD1. Sequencing was performed on peripheral blood mononuclear cells. This receptor was taken from a person aged 18 to 75 in good health. The CDR3 protein is CASSYRQGAGELFF. The sequenced part of the CDR3 DNA is TGTGCCAGCAGCTACAGACAGGGCGCCGGGGAG.